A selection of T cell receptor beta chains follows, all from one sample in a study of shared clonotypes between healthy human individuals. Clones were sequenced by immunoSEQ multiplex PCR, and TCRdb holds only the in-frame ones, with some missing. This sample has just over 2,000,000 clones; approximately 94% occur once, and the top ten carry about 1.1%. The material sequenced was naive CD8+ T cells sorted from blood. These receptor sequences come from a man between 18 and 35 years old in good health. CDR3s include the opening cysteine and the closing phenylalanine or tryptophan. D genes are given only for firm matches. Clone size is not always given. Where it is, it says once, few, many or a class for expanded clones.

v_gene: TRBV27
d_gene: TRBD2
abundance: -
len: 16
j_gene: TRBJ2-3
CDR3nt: TGTGCCAGCAGTCCCGCTAGCGGAGAGTTCACAGATACGCAGTATTTT
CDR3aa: CASSPASGEFTDTQYF

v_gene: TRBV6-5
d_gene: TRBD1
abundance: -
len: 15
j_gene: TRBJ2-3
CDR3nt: TGTGCCAGCAGTTACCCGGGACAGGGAAGCTGGACGCAGTATTTT
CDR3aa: CASSYPGQGSWTQYF

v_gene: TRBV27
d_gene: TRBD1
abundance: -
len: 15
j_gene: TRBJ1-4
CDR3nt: TGTGCCAGCAGTTTTTCAGGGGGCGCGGATAGAAAACTGTTTTTT
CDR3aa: CASSFSGGADRKLFF

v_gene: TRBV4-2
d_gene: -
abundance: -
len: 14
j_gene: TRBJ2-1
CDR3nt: TGTGCCAGCAGCCCTGCGGAGGGGGAATGGGGGCAGTTCTTC
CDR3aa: CASSPAEGEWGQFF

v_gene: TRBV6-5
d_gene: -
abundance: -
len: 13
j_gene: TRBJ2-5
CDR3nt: TGTGCCAGCAGCCCCGACGGCGAGGGGACCCAGTACTTC
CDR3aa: CASSPDGEGTQYF

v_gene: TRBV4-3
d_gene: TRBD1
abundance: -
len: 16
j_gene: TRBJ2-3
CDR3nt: TGCGCCAGCAGCCAACTGACAGGGTCTGTTGTAGATACGCAGTATTTT
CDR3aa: CASSQLTGSVVDTQYF

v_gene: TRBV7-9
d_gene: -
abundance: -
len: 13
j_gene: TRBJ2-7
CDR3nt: TGTGCCAGCAGCTTAGCGATGTCCTACGAGCAGTACTTC
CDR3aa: CASSLAMSYEQYF

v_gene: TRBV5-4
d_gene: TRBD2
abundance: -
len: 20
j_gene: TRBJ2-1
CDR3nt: TGTGCCAGCAGCTTGGCCCTAGCGGGGGGAAAGAGGAGCTCCTACAATGAGCAGTTCTTC
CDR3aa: CASSLALAGGKRSSYNEQFF

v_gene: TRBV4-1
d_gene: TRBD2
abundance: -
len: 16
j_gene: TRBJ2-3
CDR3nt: TGCGCCAGCAGCCTATCCCCGGGACTAGGGACAGATACGCAGTATTTT
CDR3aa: CASSLSPGLGTDTQYF

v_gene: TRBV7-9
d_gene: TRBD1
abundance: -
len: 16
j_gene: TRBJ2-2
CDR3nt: TGTGCCAGCAGCTTAGATACAGGGGGAAGGACCGGGGAGCTGTTTTTT
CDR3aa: CASSLDTGGRTGELFF

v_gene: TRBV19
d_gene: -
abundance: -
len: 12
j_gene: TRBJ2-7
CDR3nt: TGTGCCAGTAGTGCTAGTACCTACGAGCAGTACTTC
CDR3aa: CASSASTYEQYF

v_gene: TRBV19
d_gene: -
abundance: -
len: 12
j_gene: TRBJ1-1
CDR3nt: TGTGCCAGTAGTAGGAAGACTGCTGAAGCTTTCTTT
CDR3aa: CASSRKTAEAFF

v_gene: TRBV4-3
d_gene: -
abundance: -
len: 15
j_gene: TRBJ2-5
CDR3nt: TGCGCCAGCAGCCAAGTTGGAGGGAGCGGAGAGACCCAGTACTTC
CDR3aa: CASSQVGGSGETQYF

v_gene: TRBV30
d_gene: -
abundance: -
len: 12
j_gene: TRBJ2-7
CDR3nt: TGTGCCTGGAGTGTTGGAGGGGCCGAGCAGTACTTC
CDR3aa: CAWSVGGAEQYF

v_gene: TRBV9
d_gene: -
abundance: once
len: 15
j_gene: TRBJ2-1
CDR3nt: TGTGCCAGCAGCGTAGGGGGGGTCAAGTACAATGAGCAGTTCTTC
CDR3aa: CASSVGGVKYNEQFF

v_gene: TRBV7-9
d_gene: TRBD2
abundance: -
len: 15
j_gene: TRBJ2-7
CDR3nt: TGTGCCAGCAGCTTAGCTAGCGGGGTCTCCTACGAGCAGTACTTC
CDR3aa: CASSLASGVSYEQYF

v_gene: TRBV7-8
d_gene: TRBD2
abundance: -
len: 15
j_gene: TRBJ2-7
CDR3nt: TGTGCCAGCAGTCTAGCGGGGGCACTGGAGTACGAGCAGTACTTC
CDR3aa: CASSLAGALEYEQYF

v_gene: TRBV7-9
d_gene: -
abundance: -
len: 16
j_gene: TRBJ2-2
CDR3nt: TGTGCCAGCAGCTTAGATATGGGACCGGCGGCCGGGGAGCTGTTTTTT
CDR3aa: CASSLDMGPAAGELFF

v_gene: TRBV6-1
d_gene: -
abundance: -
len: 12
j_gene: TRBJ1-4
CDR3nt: TGTGCCAGCAGTGGACAGTTTGAAAAACTGTTTTTT
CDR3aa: CASSGQFEKLFF

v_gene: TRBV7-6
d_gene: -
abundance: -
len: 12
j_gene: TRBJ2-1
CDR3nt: TGTGCCAGCAGCTTAGTCGGTGAGGCGGAGTTCTTC
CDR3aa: CASSLVGEAEFF

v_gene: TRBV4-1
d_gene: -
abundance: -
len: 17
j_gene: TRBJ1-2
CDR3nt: TGCGCCAGCAGCCAAGATCCGGGGGCCGACCTCCTCTATGGCTACACCTTC
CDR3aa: CASSQDPGADLLYGYTF

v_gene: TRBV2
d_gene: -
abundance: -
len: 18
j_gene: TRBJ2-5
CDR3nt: TGTGCCAGCAGTGAAGATCCATTGGGGCTGGTACGTGAAGAGACCCAGTACTTC
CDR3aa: CASSEDPLGLVREETQYF

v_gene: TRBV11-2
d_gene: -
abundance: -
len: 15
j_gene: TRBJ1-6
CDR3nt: TGTGCCAGCAGCTTTGAGGGGGGGACGAATTCACCCCTCCACTTT
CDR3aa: CASSFEGGTNSPLHF

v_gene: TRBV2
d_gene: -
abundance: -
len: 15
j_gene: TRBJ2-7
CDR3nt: TGTGCCAGCAGGGTACCGGGGGCTCCCTACTACGAGCAGTACTTC
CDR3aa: CASRVPGAPYYEQYF

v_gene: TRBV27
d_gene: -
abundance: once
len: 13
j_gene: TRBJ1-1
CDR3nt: TGTGCCAGCAGTCCTTTGGAGAACACTGAAGCTTTCTTT
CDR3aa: CASSPLENTEAFF

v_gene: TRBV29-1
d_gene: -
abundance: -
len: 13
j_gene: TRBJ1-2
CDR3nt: TGCGGCGTTGACGGGACGGGGGTCTATGGCTACACCTTC
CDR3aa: CGVDGTGVYGYTF

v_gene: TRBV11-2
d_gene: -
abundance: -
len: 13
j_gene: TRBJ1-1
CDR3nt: TGTGCCAGCAGCTTAGATCGAGGGCTCGAAGCTTTCTTT
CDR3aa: CASSLDRGLEAFF

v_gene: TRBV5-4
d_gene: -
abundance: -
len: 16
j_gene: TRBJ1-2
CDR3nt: TGTGCCAGCAGCTCCGCGGACGGACAGTTCAACTATGGCTACACCTTC
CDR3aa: CASSSADGQFNYGYTF

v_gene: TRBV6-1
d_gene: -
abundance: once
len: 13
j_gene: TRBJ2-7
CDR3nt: TGTGCCAGCAGGGACCTGATCGGGGGCGAGCAGTACTTC
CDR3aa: CASRDLIGGEQYF

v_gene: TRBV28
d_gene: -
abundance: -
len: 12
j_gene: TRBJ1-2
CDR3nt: TGTGCCAGCAGGGGAGACGGACGGGGCTACACCTTC
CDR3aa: CASRGDGRGYTF

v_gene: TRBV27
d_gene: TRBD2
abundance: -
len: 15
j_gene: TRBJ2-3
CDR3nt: TGTGCCAGCAGTTATGGCGGGAGGGAAACAGATACGCAGTATTTT
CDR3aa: CASSYGGRETDTQYF

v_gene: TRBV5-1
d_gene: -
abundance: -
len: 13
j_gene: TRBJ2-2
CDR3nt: TGCGCCAGCAGCTTGGTCTTATCCGGGGAGCTGTTTTTT
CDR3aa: CASSLVLSGELFF

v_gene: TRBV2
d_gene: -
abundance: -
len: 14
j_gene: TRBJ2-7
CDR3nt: TGTGCCAGCGGCTCGTTGGGGGGAACCTACGAGCAGTACTTC
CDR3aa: CASGSLGGTYEQYF

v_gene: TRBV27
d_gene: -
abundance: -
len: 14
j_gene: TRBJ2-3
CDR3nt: TGTGCCAGCAGTTTTTTCAGGGGCACAGATACGCAGTATTTT
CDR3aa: CASSFFRGTDTQYF

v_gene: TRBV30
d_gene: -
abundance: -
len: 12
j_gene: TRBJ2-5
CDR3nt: TGTGCCTGGAGTTTCGATCCAGAGACCCAGTACTTC
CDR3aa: CAWSFDPETQYF

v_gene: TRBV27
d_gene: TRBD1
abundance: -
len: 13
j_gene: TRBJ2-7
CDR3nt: TGTGCCAGCAGTCTCCGGACAGGGAACGAGCAGTACTTC
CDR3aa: CASSLRTGNEQYF

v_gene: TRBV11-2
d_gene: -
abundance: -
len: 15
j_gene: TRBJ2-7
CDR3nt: TGTGCCAGCAGCTCGCTCTGGGCTGGGGCCTACGAGCAGTACTTC
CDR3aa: CASSSLWAGAYEQYF

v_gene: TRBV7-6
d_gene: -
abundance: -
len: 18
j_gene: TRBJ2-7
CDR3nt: TGTGCCAGCAGCCCTTTAGGTAGTGGTGGGGGAAGAAACTACGAGCAGTACTTC
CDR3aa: CASSPLGSGGGRNYEQYF

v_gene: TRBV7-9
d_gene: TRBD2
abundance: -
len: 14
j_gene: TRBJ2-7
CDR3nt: TGTGCCAGCAGCAGCGGGAGTTACTCCTACGAGCAGTACTTC
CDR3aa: CASSSGSYSYEQYF

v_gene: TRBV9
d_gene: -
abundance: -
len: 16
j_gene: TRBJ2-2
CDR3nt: TGTGCCAGCAGCCCACACCGATGGCCGTCGACCGGGGAGCTGTTTTTT
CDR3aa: CASSPHRWPSTGELFF

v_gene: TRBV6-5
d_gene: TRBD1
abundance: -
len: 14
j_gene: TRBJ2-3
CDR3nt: TGTGCCAGCAGTTTCGACAGGGGGTCAGATACGCAGTATTTT
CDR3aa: CASSFDRGSDTQYF

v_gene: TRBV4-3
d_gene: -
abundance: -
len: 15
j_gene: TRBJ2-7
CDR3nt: TGCGCCAGCAGCCAAGATCAAGTGGGCCTGAGCGAGCAGTACTTC
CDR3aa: CASSQDQVGLSEQYF

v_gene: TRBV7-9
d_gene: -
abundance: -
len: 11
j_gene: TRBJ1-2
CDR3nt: TGTGCCAGCAGGCGCGTAGATGGCTACACCTTC
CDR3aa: CASRRVDGYTF

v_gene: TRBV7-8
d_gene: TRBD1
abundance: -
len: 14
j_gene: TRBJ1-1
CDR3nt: TGTGCCAGCAGCTCCGGGACAGGGGGCACTGAAGCTTTCTTT
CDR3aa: CASSSGTGGTEAFF

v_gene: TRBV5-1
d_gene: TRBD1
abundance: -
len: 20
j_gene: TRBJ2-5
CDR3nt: TGCGCCAGCAGCTTTAATGGTGTCCCCGGTCCACGAACAGGGGAAGAGACCCAGTACTTC
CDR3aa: CASSFNGVPGPRTGEETQYF